These 15 T cell receptor beta chains were sequenced from one sample in a study of T cell responses to AZD1222 COVID-19 vaccine. Clones were sequenced by immunoSEQ multiplex PCR, and TCRdb holds only the in-frame ones, with some missing. The sample includes 160,000 or so clones, 70% to 90% seen only once; the top ten take 3.5% to 5.5%. Sequenced here: peripheral blood, sampled 28 days after the second dose of the MenACWY control vaccine. The receptors stem from an adult who received the MenACWY meningococcal vaccine as a control.

This rearrangement joins TRBV19 to TRBJ2-3; TRBD2 might be the D (5 bases). This CDR3 is built from 15 residues. Germline CDR1 and CDR2: LNHDA and SQIVND (reference sequence). V lost 5 bases and J lost 2, with 14 bases in between. The CDR3 sequence is CASSFLGGYTDTQYF. Written as DNA, the CDR3 is TGTGCCAGTAGTTTTCTAGGAGGTTACACAGATACGCAGTATTTT.

The chain couples TRBV24-1 to TRBJ1-2, with unresolved D. The ends were cut back, 5 bases at V and 2 bases at J, with 8 bases in the middle. CDR1 and CDR2 (germline): KGHDR, SFDVKD. There are 13 residues in the CDR3. CDR3 DNA: TGTGCCACCAGTGTGAGGGCCAACTATGGCTACACCTTC. It specifies CATSVRANYGYTF.

The chain carries TRBV18 and TRBJ1-5; D possibly corresponds to TRBD1 (5 bases). The CDR3 has 14 residues. Germline assignment: CDR1 KGHSH and CDR2 LQKENI. Between the trimmed V and J ends, which lost 8 bases and 0 bases, there was a span of 11 bases. CDR3: CASNGGGSNQPQHF. The DNA of the CDR3 is TGTGCCAGCAACGGGGGTGGTAGCAATCAGCCCCAGCATTTT.

J is TRBJ1-6 and V is TRBV18; possibly TRBD1 for D (5 bases). Germline V gene sequence: CDR1 KGHSH, CDR2 LQKENI. Between the trimmed V and J ends, which lost 0 bases and 5 bases, there was a span of 14 bases. This CDR3 contains 17 residues. This CDR3 is CASSPPHPRGNNSPLHF. The CDR3 region has the DNA TGTGCCAGCTCACCACCCCACCCTAGGGGTAATAATTCACCCCTCCACTTT.

The chain couples TRBV6-2 or TRBV6-3 to TRBJ2-1; the match to TRBD1 covers 8 bases. Germline CDR1 is MNHEY and CDR2 is SVGEGT. The CDR3 covers 16 residues. V lost 4 bases to trimming and J lost 5 bases; unmatched junction nucleotides: 10. The CDR3 DNA is TGTGCCAGCAGTTCGCCACAGGGGGTAAATCACAATGAGCAGTTCTTC. Its protein product is CASSSPQGVNHNEQFF.

V and J are TRBV28 and TRBJ2-7, with D tentatively TRBD1 (5 bases). The CDR3 is 13 residues long. Trimming removed 6 bases at V and 3 bases at J, with 12 bases between. Per the germline V gene, CDR1 is MDHEN and CDR2 is SYDVKM. The CDR3 protein is CASSPTQGYEQYF. For the CDR3, the DNA is TGTGCCAGCAGCCCGACGCAGGGCTACGAGCAGTACTTC.

V and J are TRBV4-2 and TRBJ2-6; 8 bases align to TRBD1. There are 16 residues in the CDR3. Trimming removed 5 bases from V and 2 bases from J; junction bases left unmatched: 5. Looked up from germline, CDR1 is LGHNA and CDR2 is YNFKEQ. The CDR3 bases are TGTGCCAGCAGCGTTCGGACAGGGACTGGGGCCAACGTCCTGACTTTC. It translates to CASSVRTGTGANVLTF.

This chain connects TRBV30 to TRBJ1-1; D is uncertain. CDR1 GTSNPN and CDR2 SVGIG come from the germline V gene (reference sequence). The CDR3 is 12 residues long. The V gene lost 2 bases and the J gene lost 7 bases, with 11 bases spanning the gap. The CDR3 DNA reads TGTGCCTGGAGTCCGGGCCTCAATGAAGCTTTCTTT. Translating gives CAWSPGLNEAFF.

A few counts support this clone. The chain's CDR3 is CASRPRDRGEGYTF. CDR3 coding DNA: TGTGCCAGCAGACCCAGGGACAGGGGAGAAGGCTACACCTTC. The chain employs TRBV3-1 (or the pseudogene TRBV3-2) and TRBJ1-2; 10 bases are shared with TRBD1. Germline V gives CDR1 LGHDT, CDR2 YNNKEL (reference sequence). This CDR3 contains 14 residues. Trimming removed 6 bases from V and 8 bases from J; junction bases left unmatched: 9.

V and J are TRBV27 and TRBJ2-2, with 11 bases fitting TRBD1. Germline CDR1 MNHEY, CDR2 SMNVEV (reference sequence). The CDR3 extends over 17 amino acids. Trimming removed 1 base from V and 7 bases from J; junction bases left unmatched: 8. The CDR3 reads CASSLWTGGVEVGELFF. As DNA, the CDR3 is TGTGCCAGCAGTTTATGGACAGGGGGCGTTGAGGTCGGGGAGCTGTTTTTT.

The table lists this clone with a count of one. The chain employs TRBV7-2 and TRBJ1-1, with no clear D. The CDR3 is made up of 15 amino acids. V lost 1 base to trimming and J lost 3 bases, with 12 bases between them. CDR1 is SGHTA and CDR2 is FQGNSA in the germline V gene. As DNA, the CDR3 is TGTGCCAGCAGCTTAGTAGTAAATGGAGACACTGAAGCTTTCTTT. It codes for CASSLVVNGDTEAFF.

V usage is TRBV7-8 and J usage is TRBJ2-7; the match to TRBD1 covers 8 bases. CDR3 length: 13 amino acids. The germline gives CDR1 SGHVS, CDR2 FQNEAQ. The ends lost 4 bases at V and 4 bases at J; junction bases unmatched: 3. Written as DNA, the CDR3 is TGTGCCAGCAGCTCCGACAGGGGTTACGAGCAGTACTTC. This codes for CASSSDRGYEQYF.

The CDR3 reads CATSDTGTASYNEQFF. In DNA, the CDR3 is TGTGCCACCAGTGACACCGGGACAGCCTCCTACAATGAGCAGTTCTTC. The J gene is TRBJ2-1, the V gene TRBV24-1; 7 positions agree with TRBD1. This CDR3 has 16 amino acids. V trimming: 4 bases; J trimming: 0 bases; junction bases outside the gene matches: 5. Germline V lookup: CDR1 KGHDR, CDR2 SFDVKD.

This clone was counted a few times. The CDR3 region is CASSFGGTRNQPQHF. For the CDR3, the DNA is TGTGCCAGCAGCTTCGGGGGAACGCGCAATCAGCCCCAGCATTTT. This chain joins TRBV5-4 and TRBJ1-5; D may be TRBD1 (5 bases). CDR3 length: 15 amino acids. CDR1 SGHNT and CDR2 YYREEE come from the germline V gene (reference sequence). Trimming cost V 2 bases and J 2 bases, with 11 bases left between them.

The gene calls are TRBV28 and TRBJ2-1, with D possibly TRBD2 on 5 matching bases. CDR3 length equals 15 residues. The V gene's germline CDR1 is MDHEN and CDR2 SYDVKM. Trimming took 3 bases from V and 0 from J, leaving 9 bases between them. CDR3: CASSFRGSSYNEQFF. CDR3 nucleotide sequence: TGTGCCAGCAGTTTCCGGGGAAGCTCCTACAATGAGCAGTTCTTC.